This T cell receptor (beta chain) originates from a study of blood T cell repertoires in COVID-19. Study summary: COVID-19 samples from acute and convalescent phases originated in the United States, Italy and Spain. T cells, B-cell-depleted T cells, or PBMCs provided the cDNA or gDNA that served as material.

TCRdb keeps only in-frame clones here, not all; method: immunoSEQ multiplex PCR. The table includes about 240,000 clones, around 86% detected once. The sample taken for sequencing was peripheral blood. The clonotype was recovered from a woman aged 60 to 75 with active or convalescent COVID-19.

The CDR3 DNA is TGTGCCAGTAGTATTCGGCCCGACAGGGACACTAACTATGGCTACACCTTC. This translates into CASSIRPDRDTNYGYTF. This chain uses TRBV19 with TRBJ1-2; 7 bases map to TRBD1. CDR1 is LNHDA and CDR2 is SQIVND in the germline V gene (reference sequence). V lost 3 bases to trimming and J lost 0 bases; unmatched junction nucleotides: 10. The CDR3 covers 17 residues.